This passage covers 32 T cell receptor beta chains from one sample sequenced in a study of T-cell reconstitution after alpha-beta-depleted transplantation in children. TCRbeta library preparation incorporated unique molecular identifiers. TCRdb reprocessed the PCR reads via MiXCR and lists one record per CDR3 protein. The sample lists over 550,000 distinct CDR3 sequences, roughly a tenth occurring once. Sequences were derived from PBMCs from the stem cell graft donor, sampled from the stem cell graft. The receptors shown here come from a human donor who donated a stem cell graft to a child with acute myeloid leukemia.

This clonotype has more than one count but fewer than ten. The chain recombines TRBV29-1 with TRBJ1-1, with D uncertain. The CDR3 spans 12 residues. V was clipped by 8 bases and J by 4 bases, with 14 bases between them. The germline V gene encodes CDR1 SQVTM and CDR2 ANQGSEA. Written as DNA, the CDR3 is TGCAGCCCCCGATCTTTGGCCACTGAAGCTTTCTTT. Its protein is CSPRSLATEAFF.

This clonotype was picked up a small number of times. The chain uses TRBV18 and TRBJ2-3; the match to TRBD1 covers 7 bases. Per the germline V gene, CDR1 is KGHSH and CDR2 is LQKENI. V was clipped by 5 bases and J by 2 bases; unmatched bases: 4. This CDR3 is 14 amino acids long. In DNA, the CDR3 is TGTGCCAGCTCAGAACAGGGGTTCACAGATACGCAGTATTTT. Protein sequence: CASSEQGFTDTQYF.

The chain links TRBV6-2 or TRBV6-3 to TRBJ1-2; 8 bases line up with TRBD1. The CDR3 extends over 11 amino acids. Looked up from germline, CDR1 is MNHEY and CDR2 is SVGEGT. V was clipped by 8 bases and J by 5 bases; unmatched bases: 1. The CDR3 region has the DNA TGTGCCAGCCAGGGGGCGTATGGCTACACCTTC. Translating it yields CASQGAYGYTF.

This clonotype was seen only a few times. The rearrangement joins TRBV29-1 to TRBJ2-1; 7 bases align to TRBD1. Germline CDR1 SQVTM, CDR2 ANQGSEA. Trimming at V came to 6 bases and at J to 5 bases, leaving 13 bases not matched to a gene. The CDR3 extends over 15 amino acids. The CDR3 DNA reads TGCAGCGTAGGACAGGCCCCAAGGGGACACAATGAGCAGTTCTTC. Amino acids: CSVGQAPRGHNEQFF.

This clonotype was detected a few times. The rearrangement links TRBV7-9 to TRBJ2-1; 11 bases agree with TRBD2. The length of the CDR3 is 16 residues. CDR1 is SEHNR and CDR2 is FQNEAQ in the germline V gene (reference sequence). Trimming at V came to 4 bases and at J to 0 bases, leaving 2 bases not matched to a gene. The CDR3 sequence is CASSYSGRASYNEQFF. CDR3 DNA sequence: TGTGCCAGCAGCTATAGCGGGAGGGCCTCCTACAATGAGCAGTTCTTC.

This clonotype was found a few times. The chain employs TRBV13 and TRBJ2-7; 11 bases align to TRBD1. The CDR3 runs to 17 residues. The V gene end was trimmed by 1 base and the J gene end by 6 bases; junction bases not matched to a gene: 11. Germline lookup yields CDR1 PRHDT and CDR2 FYEKMQ (reference sequence). The CDR3 DNA reads as TGTGCCAGCAGCTTAGAAGGGGCCGGGACAGGGGGACGCGAGCAGTACTTC. Protein: CASSLEGAGTGGREQYF.

The chain carries TRBV29-1 and TRBJ2-2; the match to TRBD1 covers 9 bases. Germline lookup yields CDR1 SQVTM and CDR2 ANQGSEA. The CDR3 spans 16 residues. After removal of 4 bases from V and 5 bases from J, the junction contained 11 bases not matched to a gene. The CDR3 loop reads CSVVPGGQGGTGELFF. CDR3 DNA: TGCAGCGTTGTTCCGGGGGGACAGGGAGGAACCGGGGAGCTGTTTTTT.

This clonotype was counted at least ten times. The gene calls are TRBV7-2 and TRBJ2-2, with 7 bases matching TRBD2. There are 14 residues in the CDR3. Germline V gene lookup returns CDR1 SGHTA and CDR2 FQGNSA. Unmatched junction bases numbered 2, after V lost 6 bases and J lost 1 base. The CDR3 DNA sequence: TGTGCCAGCAGACCTAGCGGGAACACCGGGGAGCTGTTTTTT. This sequence encodes CASRPSGNTGELFF.

In its sample, this clonotype was seen a few times. The V call is TRBV7-9, the J call TRBJ2-1, with 8 bases matching TRBD2. Per germline, CDR1 SEHNR and CDR2 FQNEAQ (reference sequence). The ends lost 5 bases at V and 5 bases at J; junction bases unmatched: 8. This CDR3 region has 15 residues. The CDR3, as DNA: TGTGCCAGCAGCCTCAACGGGAGGGCTGACAATGAGCAGTTCTTC. Amino acid sequence: CASSLNGRADNEQFF.

The chain employs TRBV29-1 and TRBJ1-2, with a tentative D call TRBD1 (5 bases). Trimming took off 5 bases at V and 4 bases at J, with 14 bases between the two ends. Germline CDR1 is SQVTM and CDR2 is ANQGSEA. CDR3 length: 13 amino acids. The CDR3 reads CSVQGQGLYGYTF. The CDR3 DNA is TGCAGCGTTCAAGGGCAGGGCCTCTATGGCTACACCTTC.

This clonotype came up a few times. J is TRBJ2-1 and V is TRBV28; D ambiguous. CDR1 is MDHEN, CDR2 SYDVKM, per germline. This CDR3 is 15 amino acids long. V dropped 3 bases and J dropped 7 bases, with 16 bases sitting between them. The CDR3 DNA is TGTGCCAGCAGTTTGATCGAGCCGCACAAAAATGAGCAGTTCTTC. Its protein is CASSLIEPHKNEQFF.

This clonotype came up a few times. The chain couples TRBV28 to TRBJ2-7; D call uncertain. Germline V gene lookup returns CDR1 MDHEN and CDR2 SYDVKM. The CDR3 has 14 amino acids. V shed 6 bases and J shed 3 bases, with 15 bases lying between them. DNA for the CDR3: TGTGCCAGCAGCTTTTCGGGCACTCACTACGAGCAGTACTTC. Residues: CASSFSGTHYEQYF.

There are many counts of this clonotype. The chain has TRBV25-1 and TRBJ2-3, with 9 bases fitting TRBD1. After removal of 6 bases from V and 1 base from J, the junction contained 5 bases not matched to a gene. The CDR3 loop spans 15 amino acids. The germline CDR1 and CDR2 sequences are MGHDK and SYGVNS. Written as DNA, the CDR3 is TGTGCCAGCAGCCCCCGGGACAGGGGCACAGATACGCAGTATTTT. This translates into CASSPRDRGTDTQYF.

This clonotype was picked up a small number of times. The chain employs TRBV6-5 and TRBJ2-5; 9 nucleotides align to TRBD2. Trimming removed 3 bases from V and 1 base from J; junction bases left unmatched: 3. This CDR3 has 15 amino acids. Germline V gene lookup returns CDR1 MNHEY and CDR2 SVGAGI. The DNA for the CDR3 is TGTGCCAGCAGTTATGGTAGCGGGAGCCAAGAGACCCAGTACTTC. Its protein is CASSYGSGSQETQYF.

At least ten counts were recorded for this clonotype. A much more abundant neighbour one base away suggests this may be a read error. V is TRBV6-6 and J is TRBJ2-7; the D is unclear. This CDR3 comprises 11 residues. Trimming stripped 6 bases from V and 0 bases from J, with 3 bases between. Germline loops: CDR1 MNHNY, CDR2 SVGAGI (reference sequence). CDR3 region: CASRNSYEQYF. DNA for the CDR3: TGTGCCAGCAGGAACTCCTACGAGCAGTACTTC.

Only a few counts were recorded for this clonotype. The chain links TRBV5-1 to TRBJ2-7, with D hard to call. The CDR3 length is 14 residues. Looked up from germline, CDR1 is SGHRS and CDR2 is YFSETQ. Trimming removed 4 bases from V and 5 bases from J, with 16 bases in between. The CDR3 DNA sequence: TGCGCCAGCAGCGCCGAGGCCCAAGGAAACGAGCAGTACTTC. This gives the protein CASSAEAQGNEQYF.

The rearrangement joins TRBV27 to TRBJ2-7, with TRBD2 as a possible D gene (7 bases). Germline V CDR1 and CDR2: MNHEY, SMNVEV (reference sequence). V was cut by 6 bases and J by 2 bases, with 14 bases left in between. The CDR3 totals 14 residues. In DNA, the CDR3 is TGTGCCAGCAGCACGGGGGGCGGGCCCTACGAGCAGTACTTC. Protein sequence: CASSTGGGPYEQYF.

The chain recombines TRBV6-1 with TRBJ2-1, with 10 bases fitting TRBD1. V lost 8 bases and J lost 4; bases outside the gene matches: 5. CDR3 length equals 14 residues. Germline CDR1 reads MNHNS; CDR2 reads SASEGT. The CDR3 protein is CASGRDRGYNEQFF. CDR3 in DNA: TGTGCCAGCGGACGGGACAGGGGTTACAATGAGCAGTTCTTC.

The genes are TRBV6-5 and TRBJ1-1; possibly TRBD1 for D (5 bases). The CDR3 totals 15 residues. V was shortened by 0 bases and J by 0 bases, with 8 bases between the two germline ends. CDR1 MNHEY and CDR2 SVGAGI come from the germline V gene. The CDR3 nucleotides read TGTGCCAGCAGTTACTCGGTACAGGTGAACACTGAAGCTTTCTTT. Translated: CASSYSVQVNTEAFF.

This clonotype was detected only a few times. The chain is built from TRBV20-1 and TRBJ2-5; possibly TRBD1 or TRBD2 for D (5 bases each). The V end lost 3 bases, the J end lost 1 base, and 15 bases lay between the germline ends. The CDR3 totals 15 residues. Germline values: CDR1 DFQATT, CDR2 SNEGSKA (reference sequence). The CDR3 bases are TGCAGTGCTAGTCCAACTTCGGGGACCCAAGAGACCCAGTACTTC. Translation: CSASPTSGTQETQYF.

This clonotype was seen more than once but under ten times. This chain uses TRBV5-1 with TRBJ1-2; 9 nucleotides line up with TRBD1. The CDR3 is 13 residues long. Germline V gives CDR1 SGHRS, CDR2 YFSETQ. V lost 0 bases and J lost 8; bases outside the gene matches: 2. The DNA for the CDR3 is TGCGCCAGCAGCTTGGGGGGACAGGGAGGCTACACCTTC. Translation: CASSLGGQGGYTF.

CDR3 sequence reads: CASISTGTGVTSGSRLAKNIQYF. The CDR3 coding sequence is TGTGCCAGCATCAGCACTGGGACAGGGGTGACTAGCGGGAGTAGGCTTGCCAAAAACATTCAGTACTTC. V gene TRBV6-5 combines with J gene TRBJ2-4; TRBD2 matches at 12 bases. The CDR3 is 23 residues long. From germline, CDR1 is MNHEY and CDR2 SVGAGI. V lost 7 bases to trimming and J lost 1 base; unmatched junction nucleotides: 26.

The chain is built from TRBV5-5 and TRBJ1-1; D unresolved. CDR1 and CDR2 from the germline V gene are SGHKS and YYEKEE (reference sequence). CDR3 size: 14 residues. Trimming took 5 bases from V and 6 from J, leaving 17 bases between them. In DNA, the CDR3 is TGTGCCAGCAGTACGGACTTACTTAGACCTGAAGCTTTCTTT. Translation: CASSTDLLRPEAFF.

This clonotype turned up a few times. The chain is built from TRBV15 and TRBJ1-1; no firm D call. V dropped 0 bases and J dropped 0 bases, with 5 bases sitting between them. The length of the CDR3 is 14 residues. The germline V gene encodes CDR1 LNHNV and CDR2 YYDKDF (reference sequence). Written as DNA, the CDR3 is TGTGCCACCAGCAGAGATACAGTGAACACTGAAGCTTTCTTT. The encoded protein is CATSRDTVNTEAFF.

The V call is TRBV29-1, the J call TRBJ2-7; no definite D call. The CDR3 consists of 12 residues. CDR1 is SQVTM and CDR2 is ANQGSEA in the germline V gene. V dropped 4 bases and J dropped 2 bases, with 9 bases sitting between them. CDR3 DNA sequence: TGCAGCGTTGTCTTCTCGACCTACGAGCAGTACTTC. It specifies CSVVFSTYEQYF.

This clonotype has just a few counts. This rearrangement joins TRBV27 to TRBJ1-2; TRBD1 matches at 8 bases. V lost 2 bases, J lost 2 bases, and 10 bases stayed unmatched. CDR1 and CDR2 from the germline V gene are MNHEY and SMNVEV (reference sequence). This CDR3 contains 17 residues. CDR3 bases: TGTGCCAGCAGTTTAGGGACAGGTCCCGGAGTAAACTATGGCTACACCTTC. Translating gives CASSLGTGPGVNYGYTF.

This clonotype was seen at least ten times. Because the CDR3 is missing its conserved closing phenylalanine or tryptophan, this is likely a read error. The V and J genes are TRBV28 and TRBJ1-5; D unclear. Germline V gene lookup returns CDR1 MDHEN and CDR2 SYDVKM. V dropped 2 bases and J dropped 0 bases, with 5 bases sitting between them. This CDR3 region has 14 residues. CDR3 sequence: CASSLPNSNQPQHL. In nucleotides, the CDR3 is TGTGCCAGCAGTTTACCCAATAGCAATCAGCCCCAGCATCTT.

The chain is built from TRBV7-2 and TRBJ2-7; the D gene is possibly TRBD2 (6 bases). V gave up 3 bases and J gave up 5 bases, with 14 bases separating them. CDR3 length equals 14 residues. Germline V CDR1 and CDR2: SGHTA, FQGNSA. CDR3 loop: CASSFTSFDHEQYF. In nucleotides, the CDR3 is TGTGCCAGCAGCTTTACTAGCTTTGACCACGAGCAGTACTTC.

The count of this clonotype is one. This chain links TRBV30 with TRBJ1-6; TRBD1 matches at 9 bases. Germline V lookup: CDR1 GTSNPN, CDR2 SVGIG (reference sequence). The CDR3 sequence is 13 residues long. Unmatched junction bases numbered 1, after V lost 3 bases and J lost 7 bases. In DNA, the CDR3 is TGTGCCTGGAGGGACAGGGGAAATTCACCCCTCCACTTT. Protein: CAWRDRGNSPLHF.

This clonotype came up a few times. The rearrangement uses TRBV2 and TRBJ1-2; D perhaps matches TRBD1 (6 bases). Germline CDR1 is SNHLY and CDR2 is FYNNEI. Deletions cut 6 bases from V and 4 bases from J, with 12 bases between. The CDR3 consists of 13 residues. The CDR3 is CASRATGVYGYTF. CDR3 coding DNA: TGTGCCAGCAGGGCGACAGGAGTCTATGGCTACACCTTC.

At least ten counts were recorded for this clonotype. The V call is TRBV11-1, the J call TRBJ1-2, with TRBD1 matching 8 bases. The trim removed 8 bases at V and 8 bases at J, leaving 10 bases unmatched. This CDR3 region has 13 residues. Germline V gene data show CDR1 as SGHAT and CDR2 as FQDESV (reference sequence). CDR3 amino acids: CASDHRGGGGYTF. The DNA for the CDR3 is TGTGCCAGCGACCACAGGGGGGGCGGAGGCTACACCTTC.

The chain carries TRBV14 and TRBJ2-1; 8 bases line up with TRBD2. The CDR3 loop spans 15 amino acids. Germline V lookup: CDR1 SGHDN, CDR2 FVKESK. The junction had 10 bases not matched to a gene; V was cut back by 1 base and J by 11 bases. The CDR3 loop is CASSQGRTGGAKQFF. The CDR3 bases are TGTGCCAGCAGCCAAGGCCGGACGGGAGGGGCAAAGCAGTTCTTC.